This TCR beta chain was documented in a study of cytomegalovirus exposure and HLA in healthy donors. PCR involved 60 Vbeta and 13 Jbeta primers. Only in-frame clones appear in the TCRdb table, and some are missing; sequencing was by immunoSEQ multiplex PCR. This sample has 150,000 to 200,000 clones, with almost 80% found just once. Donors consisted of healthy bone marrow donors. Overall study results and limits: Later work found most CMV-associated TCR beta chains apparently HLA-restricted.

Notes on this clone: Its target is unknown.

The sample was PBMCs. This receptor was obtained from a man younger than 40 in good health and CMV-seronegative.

In nucleotides, the CDR3 is TGTGCCAGCTCACTCGTCCGACAGGGTCAGATCGAGCAGTACTTC. Translating gives CASSLVRQGQIEQYF. This chain uses TRBV18 with TRBJ2-7, with 7 bases that match TRBD1. CDR3 length: 15 residues. The trim removed 4 bases at V and 6 bases at J, leaving 12 bases unmatched. The germline V gene encodes CDR1 KGHSH and CDR2 LQKENI.